This TCR beta chain was sequenced during a study of Graves' ophthalmopathy and Graves' hyperthyroidism. Amplification from RNA transcripts yielded the TCR beta CDR3 regions. RT-PCR was first run with HTBI primers, then multiplex PCR in a second round. TCRdb analysed the multiplex PCR reads with MiXCR anew, one entry per CDR3 protein. Among roughly 420,000 distinct CDR3 sequences listed, under 25% were seen once. V shed 5 bases, J shed 5 bases, and the junction held 6 bases outside the gene matches. CDR3 length: 15 residues. Germline V gene sequence: CDR1 SGHVS, CDR2 FQNEAQ. The source material was peripheral blood. The gene calls are TRBV7-8 and TRBJ1-5; TRBD1 matches 10 bases. This clonotype was obtained from a woman between 18 and 29 years old with stable Graves' hyperthyroidism. The CDR3 sequence: CASSPPGTGDQPQHF. CDR3 nucleotides: TGTGCCAGCAGCCCACCCGGGACAGGGGATCAGCCCCAGCATTTT.